This TCR beta chain was found in a study of beta chain features in type 1 diabetes. Investigators reverse transcribed all isolated RNA, so they sequenced expressed TCRB transcripts. The repertoire was sequenced with immunoSEQ multiplex PCR; TCRdb's copy has only in-frame clones and lacks some. The table records some 500,000 clones, over 9.5% of them present only once. CDR3 length: 15 residues. The trim removed 9 bases at V and 8 bases at J, leaving 14 bases unmatched. Germline CDR1 and CDR2: MNHNS and SASEGT. Remarks on this clone: Its antigen is as yet unknown.

Study-level results: Compared with healthy donors, patients appeared to share more similar naive, central memory and regulatory TCRB repertoires.

V gene TRBV6-1 combines with J gene TRBJ2-1; the match to TRBD2 covers 9 bases. The clonotype was recovered from a woman under 30 in good health. Material: naive CD4+ T cells from blood. CDR3 sequence: CASPKIAGATDEQFF. In nucleotides, the CDR3 is TGTGCCAGTCCGAAAATAGCGGGAGCGACCGATGAGCAGTTCTTC.